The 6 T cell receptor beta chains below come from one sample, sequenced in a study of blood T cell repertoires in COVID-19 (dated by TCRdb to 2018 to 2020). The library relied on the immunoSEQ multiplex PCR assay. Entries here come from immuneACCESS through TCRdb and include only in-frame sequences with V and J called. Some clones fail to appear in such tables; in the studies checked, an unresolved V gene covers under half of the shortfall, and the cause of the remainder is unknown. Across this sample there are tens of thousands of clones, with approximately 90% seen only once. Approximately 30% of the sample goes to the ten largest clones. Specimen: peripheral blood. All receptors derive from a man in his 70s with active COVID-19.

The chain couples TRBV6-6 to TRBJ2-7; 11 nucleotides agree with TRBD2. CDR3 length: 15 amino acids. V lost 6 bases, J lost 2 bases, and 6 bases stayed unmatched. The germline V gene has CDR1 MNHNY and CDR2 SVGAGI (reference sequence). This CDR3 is CASSFSGRAPYEQYF. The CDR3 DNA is TGTGCCAGCAGCTTTAGCGGGAGGGCTCCCTACGAGCAGTACTTC.

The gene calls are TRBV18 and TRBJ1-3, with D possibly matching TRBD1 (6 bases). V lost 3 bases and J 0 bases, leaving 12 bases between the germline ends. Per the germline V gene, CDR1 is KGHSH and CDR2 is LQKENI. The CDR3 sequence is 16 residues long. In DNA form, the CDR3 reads TGTGCCAGCTCACCGGACAGTGGGAGCTCTGGAAACACCATATATTTT. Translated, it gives CASSPDSGSSGNTIYF.

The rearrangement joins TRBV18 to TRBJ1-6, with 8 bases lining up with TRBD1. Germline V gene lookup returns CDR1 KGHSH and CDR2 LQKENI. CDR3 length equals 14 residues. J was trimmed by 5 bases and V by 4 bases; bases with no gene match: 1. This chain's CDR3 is CASSQDRDNSPLHF. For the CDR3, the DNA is TGTGCCAGCTCACAGGACAGGGATAATTCACCCCTCCACTTT.

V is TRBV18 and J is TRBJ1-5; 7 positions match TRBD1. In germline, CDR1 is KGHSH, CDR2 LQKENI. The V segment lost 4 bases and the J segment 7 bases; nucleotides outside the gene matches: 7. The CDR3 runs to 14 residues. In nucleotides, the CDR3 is TGTGCCAGCTCACTATCGACAGGGACGCAGCCCCAGCATTTT. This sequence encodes CASSLSTGTQPQHF.

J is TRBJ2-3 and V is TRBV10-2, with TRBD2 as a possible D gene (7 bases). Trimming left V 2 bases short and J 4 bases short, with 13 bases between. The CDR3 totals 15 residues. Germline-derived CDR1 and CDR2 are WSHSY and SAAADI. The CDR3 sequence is CASSEMGGPADTQYF. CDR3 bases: TGCGCCAGCAGTGAGATGGGGGGGCCCGCAGATACGCAGTATTTT.

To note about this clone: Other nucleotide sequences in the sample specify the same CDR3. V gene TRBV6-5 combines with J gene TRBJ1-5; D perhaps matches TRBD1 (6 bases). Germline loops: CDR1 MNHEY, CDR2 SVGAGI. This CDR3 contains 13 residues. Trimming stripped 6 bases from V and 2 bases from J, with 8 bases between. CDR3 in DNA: TGTGCCAGCAGACGACAGGGCAATCAGCCCCAGCATTTT. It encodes CASRRQGNQPQHF.